This passage covers 19 T cell receptor beta chains from one sample sequenced in a study of cytomegalovirus exposure and HLA in healthy donors. PCR involved 60 Vbeta and 13 Jbeta primers. The repertoire was sequenced with immunoSEQ multiplex PCR; TCRdb's copy has only in-frame clones and lacks some. The sample has about 140,000 clones; around 90% are singletons. The sequenced sample was PBMCs. Receptors originate from a woman in her thirties or forties in good health and CMV-seronegative.

V and J are TRBV2 and TRBJ2-5; a weak D match, TRBD2 (5 bases). There are 13 residues in the CDR3. Germline V gene lookup returns CDR1 SNHLY and CDR2 FYNNEI. Trimming stripped 4 bases from V and 7 bases from J, with 13 bases between. The CDR3 sequence is CASSVAGAPTQYF. CDR3 coding DNA: TGTGCCAGCAGTGTCGCGGGCGCCCCGACCCAGTACTTC.

Points on this clone: Within the sample, other DNA sequences also encode this same CDR3. The genes are TRBV20-1 and TRBJ1-2; D remains ambiguous. Germline CDR1 is DFQATT and CDR2 is SNEGSKA (reference sequence). The CDR3 consists of 11 residues. V was trimmed by 3 bases and J by 6 bases, leaving 8 bases between them. CDR3 DNA: TGCAGTGCTAGTCTGGGAGATGGCTACACCTTC. As protein: CSASLGDGYTF.

The chain couples TRBV2 to TRBJ2-1; TRBD1 is a possible D gene (6 bases). CDR1 is SNHLY and CDR2 is FYNNEI in the germline V gene. V lost 3 bases and J 15 bases, leaving 18 bases between the germline ends. The CDR3 runs to 13 residues. Written as DNA, the CDR3 is TGTGCCAGCAGTGACACTTCTAGACAGGTGCCGTTCTTC. Its protein is CASSDTSRQVPFF.

The chain combines TRBV28 with TRBJ2-7; a weak D match, TRBD2 (6 bases). V dropped 8 bases and J dropped 11 bases, with 19 bases sitting between them. The CDR3 is made up of 12 amino acids. Germline CDR1 reads MDHEN; CDR2 reads SYDVKM. Here the CDR3 DNA reads TGTGCCAGCGGCGTCCGGATCGGGAGTAAGTACTTC. As protein: CASGVRIGSKYF.

The chain links TRBV19 to TRBJ1-5; D gene uncertain. Germline lookup yields CDR1 LNHDA and CDR2 SQIVND (reference sequence). This CDR3 contains 15 residues. The V gene lost 3 bases and the J gene lost 0 bases, with 9 bases spanning the gap. The CDR3 region has the DNA TGTGCCAGTAGTATCGGCAGGTATAGCAATCAGCCCCAGCATTTT. Its translation: CASSIGRYSNQPQHF.

This clone has just one count. The CDR3 reads CASSESTQRDNEQYF. DNA of the CDR3: TGTGCCAGCAGTGAATCCACCCAGCGGGACAACGAGCAGTACTTC. The J gene is TRBJ2-7, the V gene TRBV28, with D perhaps TRBD2 (7 bases). The CDR3 contains 15 residues. The ends were cut back, 5 bases at V and 5 bases at J, with 19 bases in the middle. The germline gives CDR1 MDHEN, CDR2 SYDVKM.

The V gene is TRBV27, the J gene TRBJ1-1; D is uncertain. The CDR3 spans 13 residues. From germline, CDR1 is MNHEY and CDR2 SMNVEV (reference sequence). V shed 2 bases and J shed 5 bases, with 9 bases lying between them. Here the CDR3 DNA reads TGTGCCAGCAGTTTACCAGGAGGAACTGAAGCTTTCTTT. Amino acid sequence: CASSLPGGTEAFF.

This clone occurred once. In the same sample, other DNA sequences code for this CDR3. The chain is built from TRBV10-1 and TRBJ1-4, with 9 bases matching TRBD1. The CDR3 loop spans 14 amino acids. The V gene end was trimmed by 8 bases and the J gene end by 2 bases; junction bases not matched to a gene: 3. Germline V lookup: CDR1 WNHNN, CDR2 SYGVQD (reference sequence). CDR3 coding DNA: TGCGCCAGCGGACAGGGGACGACTAATGAAAAACTGTTTTTT. Protein: CASGQGTTNEKLFF.

J is TRBJ1-1 and V is TRBV13; 7 bases align to TRBD1. Germline loops: CDR1 PRHDT, CDR2 FYEKMQ (reference sequence). The CDR3 is 15 amino acids. With V trimmed by 4 bases and J by 4 bases, 9 bases remained unmatched. This chain's CDR3 is CASSSNRGLGTEAFF. CDR3 sequence (DNA): TGTGCCAGCAGCTCCAACAGGGGACTGGGCACTGAAGCTTTCTTT.

This sequence joins TRBV29-1 and TRBJ2-3, with TRBD2 matching 8 bases. Germline V gene data show CDR1 as SQVTM and CDR2 as ANQGSEA. The CDR3 runs to 17 residues. Germline trimming cut 1 base from V and 4 bases from J; bases unmatched to any gene: 13. The CDR3 sequence: CSVEVYTSGETADTQYF. CDR3 sequence (DNA): TGCAGCGTTGAAGTATATACTAGCGGAGAGACGGCAGATACGCAGTATTTT.

This chain joins TRBV5-6 and TRBJ2-1, with D possibly being TRBD2 (6 bases). V was clipped by 3 bases and J by 0 bases, with 19 bases between them. CDR3 length: 18 residues. Per germline, CDR1 SGHDT and CDR2 YYEEEE. The CDR3 here is CASSSGWRGDRSYNEQFF. The CDR3 bases are TGTGCCAGCAGCTCAGGGTGGAGGGGCGACCGCTCCTACAATGAGCAGTTCTTC.

The CDR3 bases are TGTGCCAGCTCTGACAGGGGTCACTACGAGCAGTACTTC. Translating gives CASSDRGHYEQYF. The chain combines TRBV2 with TRBJ2-7; 8 bases are shared with TRBD1. V shed 8 bases and J 3 bases; nucleotides not matched to a gene: 6. This CDR3 comprises 13 residues. Germline V gives CDR1 SNHLY, CDR2 FYNNEI.

The rearrangement joins TRBV6-8 to TRBJ2-7; maybe TRBD2 (5 bases). V lost 5 bases, J lost 3 bases, and 8 bases lay in between. The V gene's germline CDR1 is MNHGY and CDR2 SAAAGT. CDR3 length: 12 residues. CDR3 sequence reads: CASSEGVYEQYF. As DNA, the CDR3 is TGTGCCAGCAGTGAGGGTGTCTACGAGCAGTACTTC.

The chain carries TRBV25-1 and TRBJ2-5; 9 bases are a match to TRBD2. CDR1 MGHDK and CDR2 SYGVNS come from the germline V gene. Trimming removed 4 bases from V and 5 bases from J; junction bases left unmatched: 2. The CDR3 extends over 13 amino acids. Here the CDR3 reads CASSGGTSETQYF. The CDR3 coding sequence is TGTGCCAGCAGTGGCGGGACTAGCGAGACCCAGTACTTC.

This CDR3 is CASSEGGGYTDTQYF. CDR3 nucleotides: TGTGCCAGCAGTGAAGGCGGGGGATACACAGATACGCAGTATTTT. This chain joins TRBV2 and TRBJ2-3; 7 nucleotides match TRBD2. V lost 1 base, J lost 2 bases, and 3 bases stayed unmatched. In germline, CDR1 is SNHLY, CDR2 FYNNEI. CDR3 length equals 15 residues.

J is TRBJ1-4 and V is TRBV6-5, with unresolved D. Germline-derived CDR1 and CDR2 are MNHEY and SVGAGI. V was shortened by 6 bases and J by 10 bases, with 12 bases between the two germline ends. The CDR3 has 12 amino acids. The CDR3 DNA reads as TGTGCCAGCAGGTCAAGTCTCGGAAAACTGTTTTTT. Protein sequence: CASRSSLGKLFF.

The chain joins TRBV2 to TRBJ2-3, with 7 nucleotides matching TRBD1. Trimming at V came to 7 bases and at J to 4 bases, leaving 8 bases not matched to a gene. Germline lookup yields CDR1 SNHLY and CDR2 FYNNEI. CDR3 length equals 14 residues. The CDR3, as DNA: TGTGCCAGCACCAGGGGGATCCCCTCAGATACGCAGTATTTT. Protein sequence: CASTRGIPSDTQYF.

The genes are TRBV6-5 and TRBJ2-5, with D maybe TRBD1 (5 bases). There are 13 residues in the CDR3. Germline assignment: CDR1 MNHEY and CDR2 SVGAGI. V shed 6 bases and J shed 7 bases, with 15 bases lying between them. CDR3 DNA: TGTGCCAGCAGCGCGTGGACGCAGGGGACCCAGTACTTC. Protein product: CASSAWTQGTQYF.

The chain has TRBV7-8 and TRBJ1-4; 7 nucleotides match TRBD1. Germline V gives CDR1 SGHVS, CDR2 FQNEAQ. This CDR3 contains 14 residues. V dropped 2 bases and J dropped 4; count of bases not matched to a gene: 1. Written as DNA, the CDR3 is TGTGCCAGCAGCTTAAGACAGGGTAATGAAAAACTGTTTTTT. Translation gives CASSLRQGNEKLFF.